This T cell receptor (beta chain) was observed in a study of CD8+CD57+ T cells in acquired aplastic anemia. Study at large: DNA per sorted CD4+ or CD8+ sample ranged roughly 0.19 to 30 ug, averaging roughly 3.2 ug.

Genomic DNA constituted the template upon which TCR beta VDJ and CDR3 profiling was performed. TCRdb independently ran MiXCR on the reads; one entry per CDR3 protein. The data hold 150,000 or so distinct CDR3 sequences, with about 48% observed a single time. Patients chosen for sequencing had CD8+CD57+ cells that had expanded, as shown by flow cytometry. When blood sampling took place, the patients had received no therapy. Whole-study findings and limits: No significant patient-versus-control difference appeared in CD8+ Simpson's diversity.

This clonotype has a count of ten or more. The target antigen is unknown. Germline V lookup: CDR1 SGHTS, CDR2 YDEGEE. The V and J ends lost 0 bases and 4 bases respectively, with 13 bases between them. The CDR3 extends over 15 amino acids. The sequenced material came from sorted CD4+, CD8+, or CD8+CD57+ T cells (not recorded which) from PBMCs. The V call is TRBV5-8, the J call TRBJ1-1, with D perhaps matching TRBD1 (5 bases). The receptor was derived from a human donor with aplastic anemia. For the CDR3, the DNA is TGTGCCAGCAGCTTGGTTGGGGACGGTGGCACTGAAGCTTTCTTT. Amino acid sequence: CASSLVGDGGTEAFF.